Listed below are T cell receptor beta chains from one sample, sequenced in a study of T cells after yellow fever vaccination. TCRdb recomputed calls from the 5' RACE reads with MiXCR, one row per CDR3 protein. This sample has about 300,000 distinct CDR3 sequences; 6.8% occur once, and the top ten carry about a sixth. This material consisted of PBMCs, taken about 49 days after the first yellow fever vaccination. Receptors originate from a man aged 18 to 29 who received the YFV17D yellow fever vaccine. The CDR3 runs from the conserved cysteine through the conserved F or W. The D gene is left open where the match is weak. Clone size appears in some rows only: once, few, many, or a class for an expanded clone.

J gene: TRBJ1-6
clone size: many
D gene: TRBD1
V gene: TRBV6-5
CDR3 length: 15
CDR3 DNA: TGTGCCAGCAGTTACGGGACAGGGGAGGGTTCACCCCTCCACTTT
CDR3 protein: CASSYGTGEGSPLHF

J gene: TRBJ2-5
clone size: many
D gene: -
V gene: TRBV7-2
CDR3 length: 15
CDR3 DNA: TGTGCCAGCAGCCCACGAGGACCAACTCAAGAGACCCAGTACTTC
CDR3 protein: CASSPRGPTQETQYF

J gene: TRBJ2-5
clone size: -
D gene: TRBD2
V gene: TRBV6-1
CDR3 length: 13
CDR3 DNA: TGTGCCAGCAGGACTAGCGGGGCGGGGACCCAGTACTTC
CDR3 protein: CASRTSGAGTQYF

J gene: TRBJ2-7
clone size: -
D gene: -
V gene: TRBV7-2
CDR3 length: 15
CDR3 DNA: TGTGCCAGCAGCTTAGTCATCAGAAGAGACAACGAGCAGTACTTC
CDR3 protein: CASSLVIRRDNEQYF

J gene: TRBJ2-2
clone size: -
D gene: -
V gene: TRBV5-1
CDR3 length: 16
CDR3 DNA: TGCGCCAGCAGCTTGCTGGGGCCTGGGAACACCGGGGAGCTGTTTTTT
CDR3 protein: CASSLLGPGNTGELFF

J gene: TRBJ2-7
clone size: few
D gene: -
V gene: TRBV20-1
CDR3 length: 14
CDR3 DNA: TGCAGTGCCTCTACCGGGTCCCACTTATACGAGCAGTACTTC
CDR3 protein: CSASTGSHLYEQYF

J gene: TRBJ2-7
clone size: -
D gene: -
V gene: TRBV3-1
CDR3 length: 16
CDR3 DNA: TGTGCCAGCAGCCAAGCGGCTCGGGGGGCTTTGGGAGAGCAGTACTTC
CDR3 protein: CASSQAARGALGEQYF

J gene: TRBJ2-1
clone size: few
D gene: -
V gene: TRBV24-1
CDR3 length: 16
CDR3 DNA: -
CDR3 protein: CATSDLAVDGGNEQFF

J gene: TRBJ1-1
clone size: many
D gene: TRBD1
V gene: TRBV5-1
CDR3 length: 17
CDR3 DNA: TGCGCCAGCAGCGGCTTGCTCTTCGGTCAGGGGGCCACTGAAGCTTTCTTT
CDR3 protein: CASSGLLFGQGATEAFF

J gene: TRBJ1-5
clone size: many
D gene: TRBD1
V gene: TRBV15
CDR3 length: 18
CDR3 DNA: TGTGCCACCAGCCCCTATCTGACAGGGAGTTATAGCAATCAGCCCCAGCATTTT
CDR3 protein: CATSPYLTGSYSNQPQHF

J gene: TRBJ2-1
clone size: few
D gene: -
V gene: TRBV12-3/TRBV12-4
CDR3 length: 14
CDR3 DNA: TGTGCCAGCAGTTTTTACACCTATGGGAATGAGCAGTTCTTC
CDR3 protein: CASSFYTYGNEQFF

J gene: TRBJ2-1
clone size: -
D gene: TRBD2
V gene: TRBV20-1
CDR3 length: 14
CDR3 DNA: TGCAGTGCAAATCTAGCGGGGGGTTTTGATGAGCAGTTCTTC
CDR3 protein: CSANLAGGFDEQFF

J gene: TRBJ2-7
clone size: many
D gene: TRBD1
V gene: TRBV11-1
CDR3 length: 18
CDR3 DNA: TGTGCCAGCAGCTCATCTAGGGGGGTCGGGACAGGGATATACGAGCAGTACTTC
CDR3 protein: CASSSSRGVGTGIYEQYF

J gene: TRBJ2-7
clone size: -
D gene: -
V gene: TRBV10-3
CDR3 length: 14
CDR3 DNA: TGTGCCATCAGTGAGTCGGAGGGTCCCTACGAGCAGTACTTC
CDR3 protein: CAISESEGPYEQYF

J gene: TRBJ2-2
clone size: few
D gene: -
V gene: TRBV20-1
CDR3 length: 16
CDR3 DNA: TGCTGTGCTAGAGATGGTTTCGGAGGGAACACCGGGGAGCTGTTTTTT
CDR3 protein: CCARDGFGGNTGELFF

J gene: TRBJ1-2
clone size: many
D gene: -
V gene: TRBV7-9
CDR3 length: 13
CDR3 DNA: TGTGCCAGCAGCTCTGACGCAAGCTATGGCTACACCTTC
CDR3 protein: CASSSDASYGYTF

J gene: TRBJ2-1
clone size: many
D gene: TRBD2
V gene: TRBV4-1
CDR3 length: 16
CDR3 DNA: TGCGCCAGCAGCCAAGCCCAGACTAGCGGGGCCAATGAGCAGTTCTTC
CDR3 protein: CASSQAQTSGANEQFF

J gene: TRBJ2-3
clone size: many
D gene: -
V gene: TRBV4-3
CDR3 length: 17
CDR3 DNA: TGCGCCAGCAGCCAAGCAATTGGTGAAGGTTACACAGATACGCAGTATTTT
CDR3 protein: CASSQAIGEGYTDTQYF

J gene: TRBJ1-2
clone size: few
D gene: -
V gene: TRBV11-2
CDR3 length: 14
CDR3 DNA: TGTGCCAGCAGCTTAGGTGCAGGGCACTATGGCTACACCTTC
CDR3 protein: CASSLGAGHYGYTF

J gene: TRBJ1-1
clone size: few
D gene: TRBD1
V gene: TRBV30
CDR3 length: 13
CDR3 DNA: TGTGCCTGGAGTGTACAGGGGGCGACGGGAGCTTTCTTT
CDR3 protein: CAWSVQGATGAFF

J gene: TRBJ2-1
clone size: many
D gene: -
V gene: TRBV20-1
CDR3 length: 14
CDR3 DNA: TGCAGTGCTATGGGGGGGGCTGTCTACAATGAGCAGTTCTTC
CDR3 protein: CSAMGGAVYNEQFF

J gene: TRBJ2-2
clone size: many
D gene: TRBD2
V gene: TRBV4-2
CDR3 length: 15
CDR3 DNA: TGTGCCAGCAGCCTTAACGGGGGGGACACCGGGGAGCTGTTTTTT
CDR3 protein: CASSLNGGDTGELFF

J gene: TRBJ2-5
clone size: -
D gene: -
V gene: TRBV29-1
CDR3 length: 11
CDR3 DNA: TGCAGCGTTCCGGCCGGGGAGACCCAGTACTTC
CDR3 protein: CSVPAGETQYF

J gene: TRBJ1-4
clone size: -
D gene: -
V gene: TRBV15
CDR3 length: 16
CDR3 DNA: TGTGCCACCAGCGGAACCCGGGGGCAGCTCGATGAAAAACTGTTTTTT
CDR3 protein: CATSGTRGQLDEKLFF

J gene: TRBJ2-5
clone size: -
D gene: TRBD1
V gene: TRBV27
CDR3 length: 17
CDR3 DNA: TGTGCCAGCAGTCCCACGACAGGGGTTTATGACCAAGAGACCCAGTACTTC
CDR3 protein: CASSPTTGVYDQETQYF

J gene: TRBJ1-4
clone size: many
D gene: -
V gene: TRBV20-1
CDR3 length: 11
CDR3 DNA: TGCAGTGCTAGACCGGGAGACAAACTGTTTTTT
CDR3 protein: CSARPGDKLFF

J gene: TRBJ2-5
clone size: many
D gene: TRBD1
V gene: TRBV5-1
CDR3 length: 14
CDR3 DNA: TGCGCCAGTACAGGGGGCGCGTCGGGAGAGACCCAGTACTTC
CDR3 protein: CASTGGASGETQYF

J gene: TRBJ2-7
clone size: many
D gene: TRBD1
V gene: TRBV4-3
CDR3 length: 15
CDR3 DNA: TGCGCCAGCAGCCAAGGCGGGCAGGGGGCGTACGAGCAGTACTTC
CDR3 protein: CASSQGGQGAYEQYF

J gene: TRBJ1-5
clone size: few
D gene: -
V gene: TRBV7-2
CDR3 length: 14
CDR3 DNA: TGTGCCAGCAGCTATTGGGGGGCCAATCAGCCCCAGCATTTT
CDR3 protein: CASSYWGANQPQHF

J gene: TRBJ1-2
clone size: many
D gene: TRBD1
V gene: TRBV7-2
CDR3 length: 14
CDR3 DNA: TGTGCCAGCAGCTTAGAGGGGGCGAGCTATGGCTACACCTTC
CDR3 protein: CASSLEGASYGYTF

J gene: TRBJ1-2
clone size: -
D gene: -
V gene: TRBV12-3/TRBV12-4
CDR3 length: 15
CDR3 DNA: TGTGCCAGCAGCCTTATAACTGGGGGAGGGTATGGCTACACCTTC
CDR3 protein: CASSLITGGGYGYTF

J gene: TRBJ2-2
clone size: few
D gene: TRBD1
V gene: TRBV7-9
CDR3 length: 17
CDR3 DNA: TGTGCCAGCAGGAAACCCGGGACAGCTCACGATCCCGGGGAGCTGTTTTTT
CDR3 protein: CASRKPGTAHDPGELFF

J gene: TRBJ1-5
clone size: -
D gene: -
V gene: TRBV20-1
CDR3 length: 14
CDR3 DNA: TGCAGTGCACTCCGGGGGCCTAGCAATCAGCCCCAGCATTTT
CDR3 protein: CSALRGPSNQPQHF

J gene: TRBJ2-7
clone size: few
D gene: -
V gene: TRBV5-1
CDR3 length: 15
CDR3 DNA: TGCGCCAGCAGCTTGGCTAGGGGGGACCGCTACGAGCAGTACTTC
CDR3 protein: CASSLARGDRYEQYF

J gene: TRBJ1-1
clone size: -
D gene: -
V gene: TRBV12-3/TRBV12-4
CDR3 length: 15
CDR3 DNA: TGTGCCAGCACCGGACTCGGACGGATGAACACTGAAGCTTTCTTT
CDR3 protein: CASTGLGRMNTEAFF

J gene: TRBJ1-1
clone size: -
D gene: -
V gene: TRBV5-1
CDR3 length: 13
CDR3 DNA: TGCGCCAGCAGCTGGGAGGGGGTATCTGAAGCTTTCTTT
CDR3 protein: CASSWEGVSEAFF

J gene: TRBJ2-7
clone size: once
D gene: TRBD2
V gene: TRBV20-1
CDR3 length: 12
CDR3 DNA: TGCAGTGTCAGGGAGGGGCGCTACGAGCAGTACTTC
CDR3 protein: CSVREGRYEQYF

J gene: TRBJ1-2
clone size: -
D gene: -
V gene: TRBV7-2
CDR3 length: 14
CDR3 DNA: TGTGCCAGCAGCTTAGAGGCCGAGGACTATGGCTACACCTTC
CDR3 protein: CASSLEAEDYGYTF

J gene: TRBJ1-1
clone size: -
D gene: -
V gene: TRBV20-1
CDR3 length: 14
CDR3 DNA: TGCAGTGCCCCTCCCGTCGGGGGGAACACTGAAGCTTTCTTT
CDR3 protein: CSAPPVGGNTEAFF

J gene: TRBJ2-1
clone size: -
D gene: TRBD1
V gene: TRBV6-1
CDR3 length: 15
CDR3 DNA: TGTGCCAGCAGTGCGGGACAGTCCTATTACAATGAGCAGTTCTTC
CDR3 protein: CASSAGQSYYNEQFF

J gene: TRBJ1-5
clone size: few
D gene: -
V gene: TRBV20-1
CDR3 length: 17
CDR3 DNA: TGCAGTGCTTGGGCTAGAGGGGGGGTAAATAGCAATCAGCCCCAGCATTTT
CDR3 protein: CSAWARGGVNSNQPQHF

J gene: TRBJ1-5
clone size: -
D gene: -
V gene: TRBV5-5
CDR3 length: 17
CDR3 DNA: TGTGCCAGCAGCTTGTTAGGGCGGGGACCAAGCAATCAGCCCCAGCATTTT
CDR3 protein: CASSLLGRGPSNQPQHF

J gene: TRBJ1-1
clone size: few
D gene: -
V gene: TRBV5-1
CDR3 length: 14
CDR3 DNA: TGCGCCAGCAGCCGGTCAGGGGAGAACACTGAAGCTTTCTTT
CDR3 protein: CASSRSGENTEAFF

J gene: TRBJ2-1
clone size: -
D gene: -
V gene: TRBV7-6
CDR3 length: 17
CDR3 DNA: TGTGCCAGCAGCCCCTCCATCGGGGGCCGCTCCTACAATGAGCAGTTCTTC
CDR3 protein: CASSPSIGGRSYNEQFF